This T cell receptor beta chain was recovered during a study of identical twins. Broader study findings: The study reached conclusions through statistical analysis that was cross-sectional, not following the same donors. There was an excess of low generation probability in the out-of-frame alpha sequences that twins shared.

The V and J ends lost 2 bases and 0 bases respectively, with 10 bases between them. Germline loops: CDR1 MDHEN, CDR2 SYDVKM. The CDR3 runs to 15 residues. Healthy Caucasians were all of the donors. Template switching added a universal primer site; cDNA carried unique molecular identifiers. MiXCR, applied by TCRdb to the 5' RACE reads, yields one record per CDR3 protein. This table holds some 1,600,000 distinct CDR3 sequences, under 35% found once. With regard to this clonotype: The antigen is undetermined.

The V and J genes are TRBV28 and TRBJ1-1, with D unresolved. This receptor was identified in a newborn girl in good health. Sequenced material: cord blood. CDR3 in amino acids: CASSLVGFMNTEAFF. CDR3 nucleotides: TGTGCCAGCAGTTTAGTGGGGTTCATGAACACTGAAGCTTTCTTT.